These T cell receptor beta chains were read from a single sample in a study of T cells after yellow fever vaccination. TCRdb recomputed calls from the 5' RACE reads with MiXCR, one row per CDR3 protein. The sample lists roughly 160,000 distinct CDR3 sequences; around 7.3% were seen once. Sample: CD4+ T cells sorted from PBMCs, taken less than 6 days after the first yellow fever vaccination. The source is a man aged 18 to 30 who received the YFV17D yellow fever vaccine. Both conserved end residues are trimmed from each CDR3. Rows may omit the clone size; those that give it use once, few, many or a size class.

length | J | V | size | CDR3
12 | TRBJ2-7 | TRBV6-2/TRBV6-3 | few | ASSYDRPYYEQY
11 | TRBJ2-1 | TRBV7-2 | many | ASSLGQNNEQF
14 | TRBJ1-1 | TRBV5-6 | - | ASRPGQFTLNTEAF
12 | TRBJ1-5 | TRBV18 | - | ASSPGERGQPQH
11 | TRBJ2-7 | TRBV27 | - | ASSLYAGYEQY
16 | TRBJ2-6 | TRBV4-2 | many | ASSPGQGARSGANVLT
11 | TRBJ2-7 | TRBV5-6 | - | AIGPGDNYEQY
8 | TRBJ1-1 | TRBV20-1 | few | HTGSPEAF
13 | TRBJ2-2 | TRBV10-3 | many | AISEQQGNTGELF
12 | TRBJ2-5 | TRBV19 | - | ASSQTGFQETQY
13 | TRBJ2-6 | TRBV5-1 | many | ASSAGGFGANVLT
13 | TRBJ2-1 | TRBV24-1 | - | ATSDTRQGYNEQF
14 | TRBJ1-6 | TRBV4-3 | many | ASSHEPTGRNSPLH
10 | TRBJ1-3 | TRBV20-1 | many | SAQLQGTAIY
11 | TRBJ2-5 | TRBV4-3 | few | ASSWNRQETQY
12 | TRBJ2-3 | TRBV5-6 | few | ASSSRGHVISQY
8 | TRBJ1-1 | TRBV7-2 | many | ASSYTEAF
13 | TRBJ2-7 | TRBV7-2 | many | ASTLLPGHMYEQY
11 | TRBJ2-7 | TRBV24-1 | many | ATCPGTGHEQY
15 | TRBJ2-5 | TRBV7-9 | few | ASSLGTSGGGGETQY
12 | TRBJ2-5 | TRBV7-2 | many | ASSLSQTQETQY
12 | TRBJ2-1 | TRBV7-9 | few | ASSLQSDYNEQF
14 | TRBJ1-3 | TRBV19 | many | ASSMFRGGSGNTIY
11 | TRBJ1-1 | TRBV7-2 | many | ASSALRNTEAF
14 | TRBJ2-1 | TRBV5-1 | - | ASSLDPRAGGNEQF
10 | TRBJ1-5 | TRBV4-3 | many | ASSQEGQPQH
13 | TRBJ2-4 | TRBV12-5 | many | ASGTTGRIKNIQY
12 | TRBJ2-2 | TRBV7-3 | - | ASGIDRVPGELF
12 | TRBJ1-2 | TRBV28 | many | ASSLPRGHLGYT
15 | TRBJ2-3 | TRBV7-8 | many | ASSFYWGGVTADTQY
12 | TRBJ2-7 | TRBV25-1 | many | ASSPQTPHYEQY
11 | TRBJ2-7 | TRBV5-1 | - | ASSLEPYYEQY
16 | TRBJ2-5 | TRBV7-6 | few | ASSLALTSGGPEETQY
11 | TRBJ2-2 | TRBV7-2 | many | ASSHDYTGELF
14 | TRBJ2-3 | TRBV7-2 | many | ASSPVGGAGTDTQY
12 | TRBJ2-4 | TRBV7-2 | many | ASSLAGVKNIQY
13 | TRBJ1-6 | TRBV7-2 | few | ASSLPTGGRSPLH